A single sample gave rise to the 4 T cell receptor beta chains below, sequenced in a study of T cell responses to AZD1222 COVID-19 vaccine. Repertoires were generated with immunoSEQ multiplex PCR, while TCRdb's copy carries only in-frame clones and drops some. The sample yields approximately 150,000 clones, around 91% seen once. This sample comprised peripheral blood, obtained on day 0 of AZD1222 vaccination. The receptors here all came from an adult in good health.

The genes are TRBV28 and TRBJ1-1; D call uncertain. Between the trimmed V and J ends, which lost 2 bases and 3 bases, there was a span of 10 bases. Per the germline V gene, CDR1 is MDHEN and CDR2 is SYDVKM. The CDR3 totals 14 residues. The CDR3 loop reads CASSLDGVYTEAFF. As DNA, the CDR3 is TGTGCCAGCAGTTTAGACGGAGTGTACACTGAAGCTTTCTTT.

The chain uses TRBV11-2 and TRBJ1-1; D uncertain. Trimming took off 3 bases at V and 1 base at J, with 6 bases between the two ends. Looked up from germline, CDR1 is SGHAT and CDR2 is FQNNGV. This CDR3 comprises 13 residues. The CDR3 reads CASSFTRNTEAFF. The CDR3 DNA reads TGTGCCAGCAGCTTTACGAGGAACACTGAAGCTTTCTTT.

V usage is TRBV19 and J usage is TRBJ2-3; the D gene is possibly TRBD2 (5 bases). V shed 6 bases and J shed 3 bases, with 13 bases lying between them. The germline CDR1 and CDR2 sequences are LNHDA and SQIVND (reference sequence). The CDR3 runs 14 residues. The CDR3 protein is CASREGPGTDTQYF. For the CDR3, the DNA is TGTGCCAGTAGAGAGGGTCCGGGAACAGATACGCAGTATTTT.

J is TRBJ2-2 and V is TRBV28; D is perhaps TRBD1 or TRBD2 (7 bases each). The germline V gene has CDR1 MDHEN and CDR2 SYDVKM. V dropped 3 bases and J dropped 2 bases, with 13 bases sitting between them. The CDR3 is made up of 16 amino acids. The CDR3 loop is CASSFPRGGNTGELFF. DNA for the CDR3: TGTGCCAGCAGTTTCCCCAGGGGGGGCAACACCGGGGAGCTGTTTTTT. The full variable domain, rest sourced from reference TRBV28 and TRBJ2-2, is DVKVTQSSRYLVKRTGEKVFLECVQDMDHENMFWYRQDPGLGLRLIYFSYDVKMKEKGDIPEGYSVSREKKERFSLILESASTNQTSMYLCASSFPRGGNTGELFFGEGSRLTVL.